This entry lists 23 T cell receptor beta chains sequenced from one sample in a study of response to subunit inactivated influenza vaccine. MiXCR, applied by TCRdb to the RT-PCR reads, yields one record per CDR3 protein. This sample has roughly 180,000 distinct CDR3 sequences, with about a tenth found just once. The input for sequencing was non-naive T cells sorted from PBMCs, taken on the day of vaccination. The receptors shown here come from a man aged 50 to 59 who received an inactivated influenza vaccine.

The V gene is TRBV18, the J gene TRBJ2-1; D perhaps matches TRBD2 (6 bases). The germline V gene has CDR1 KGHSH and CDR2 LQKENI. This CDR3 is built from 13 residues. The V gene lost 3 bases and the J gene lost 5 bases, with 8 bases spanning the gap. The CDR3 sequence: CASSPGLHNEQFF. CDR3 nucleotide sequence: TGTGCCAGCTCACCCGGACTACACAATGAGCAGTTCTTC. The full variable domain, with the rest looked up from reference TRBV18 and TRBJ2-1, is NAGVMQNPRHLVRRRGQEARLRCSPMKGHSHVYWYRQLPEEGLKFMVYLQKENIIDESGMPKERFSAEFPKEGPSILRIQQVVRGDSAAYFCASSPGLHNEQFFGPGTRLTVL.

This clonotype was seen a handful of times. The V gene is TRBV7-2, the J gene TRBJ1-5; 8 bases are shared with TRBD1. The CDR3 totals 15 residues. V shed 8 bases, J shed 4 bases, and the junction held 10 bases outside the gene matches. Germline CDR1 and CDR2: SGHTA and FQGNSA. DNA of the CDR3: TGTGCCAGCGGGTCGGGACAGGTGGGGAATCAGCCCCAGCATTTT. This codes for CASGSGQVGNQPQHF.

CDR3 sequence reads: CASSYSKGTSKDTQYF. CDR3 DNA: TGTGCCAGCAGTTACTCGAAAGGGACTAGTAAAGATACGCAGTATTTT. The chain combines TRBV6-5 with TRBJ2-3, with TRBD2 matching 8 bases. J was trimmed by 5 bases and V by 0 bases; bases with no gene match: 7. The germline CDR1 and CDR2 sequences are MNHEY and SVGAGI. The CDR3 length is 16 residues.

DNA for the CDR3: TGCAGTGCTAGGAGTCAGATGTCGCAGTATTTT. The encoded protein is CSARSQMSQYF. The chain employs TRBV20-1 and TRBJ2-3, with unresolved D. V was pared by 3 bases and J by 10 bases, with 11 bases between. The CDR3 consists of 11 residues. Germline-derived CDR1 and CDR2 are DFQATT and SNEGSKA (reference sequence).

The J gene is TRBJ2-5, the V gene TRBV20-1, with TRBD2 matching 9 bases. The germline CDR1 and CDR2 sequences are DFQATT and SNEGSKA (reference sequence). The ends lost 0 bases at V and 4 bases at J; junction bases unmatched: 15. The CDR3 loop spans 18 amino acids. CDR3 DNA: TGCAGTGCTAGAGATTATGGGGGATCTAGCGGGGACTTAGAGACCCAGTACTTC. Translating it yields CSARDYGGSSGDLETQYF.

There are many counts of this clonotype. V usage is TRBV7-2 and J usage is TRBJ1-6, with D maybe TRBD1 (6 bases). Trimming stripped 2 bases from V and 7 bases from J, with 12 bases between. There are 15 residues in the CDR3. CDR1 is SGHTA, CDR2 FQGNSA, per germline. This chain's CDR3 is CASSLMSRGNSPLHF. The CDR3 DNA reads as TGTGCCAGCAGCTTAATGTCCAGGGGCAATTCACCCCTCCACTTT.

The rearrangement links TRBV6-2 or TRBV6-3 to TRBJ2-5, with D uncertain. The V end lost 0 bases, the J end lost 4 bases, and 12 bases lay between the germline ends. Germline CDR1 and CDR2: MNHEY and SVGEGT. This CDR3 has 15 residues. Here the CDR3 DNA reads TGTGCCAGCAGTTACTCGGGCAGTGGCGGAGAGACCCAGTACTTC. Translating it yields CASSYSGSGGETQYF.

Ten or more counts support this clonotype. The chain employs TRBV28 and TRBJ1-1; D not certain. The CDR3 is made up of 14 amino acids. CDR1 and CDR2 from the germline V gene are MDHEN and SYDVKM. Trimming removed 1 base from V and 10 bases from J, with 16 bases in between. The CDR3 sequence is CASSLSLTGGLAFF. CDR3 nucleotides: TGTGCCAGCAGTTTATCCCTGACGGGAGGGCTAGCTTTCTTT.

This clonotype was observed at least ten times. The chain couples TRBV5-1 to TRBJ1-4; D uncertain. Germline values: CDR1 SGHRS, CDR2 YFSETQ. This CDR3 contains 15 residues. Trimming cost V 0 bases and J 0 bases, with 6 bases left between them. Here the CDR3 DNA reads TGCGCCAGCAGCTTGGCCGGGGCAACTAATGAAAAACTGTTTTTT. Translation: CASSLAGATNEKLFF. The whole variable domain, filled in from reference TRBV5-1 and TRBJ1-4, reads KAGVTQTPRYLIKTRGQQVTLSCSPISGHRSVSWYQQTPGQGLQFLFEYFSETQRNKGNFPGRFSGRQFSNSRSEMNVSTLELGDSALYLCASSLAGATNEKLFFGSGTQLSVL.

CDR3 sequence: CASSLDREKYEQFF. In nucleotides, the CDR3 is TGCGCCAGCAGCTTGGACAGGGAAAAATATGAGCAGTTCTTC. The chain carries TRBV5-1 and TRBJ2-1; TRBD1 might be the D (6 bases). Germline values: CDR1 SGHRS, CDR2 YFSETQ. This CDR3 contains 14 residues. V shed 0 bases and J shed 8 bases, with 12 bases lying between them. Using reference TRBV5-1 and TRBJ2-1 for the parts outside the CDR3, the full variable domain is KAGVTQTPRYLIKTRGQQVTLSCSPISGHRSVSWYQQTPGQGLQFLFEYFSETQRNKGNFPGRFSGRQFSNSRSEMNVSTLELGDSALYLCASSLDREKYEQFFGPGTRLTVL.

This clonotype was found a few times. V is TRBV20-1 and J is TRBJ2-5; 12 positions match TRBD2. This CDR3 is built from 14 residues. Trimming at V came to 5 bases and at J to 7 bases, leaving 8 bases not matched to a gene. Germline V gene data show CDR1 as DFQATT and CDR2 as SNEGSKA (reference sequence). This CDR3 is CSAARTSGTRTQYF. In nucleotides, the CDR3 is TGCAGTGCTGCCCGGACTAGCGGGACGAGGACCCAGTACTTC.

This clonotype was detected many times. The rearrangement links TRBV5-5 to TRBJ1-5; 7 positions match TRBD1. The CDR3 spans 14 residues. Per the germline V gene, CDR1 is SGHKS and CDR2 is YYEKEE (reference sequence). V lost 3 bases, J lost 9 bases, and 9 bases stayed unmatched. This CDR3 is CASSSGTAGLPQHF. The CDR3 DNA follows: TGTGCCAGCAGCTCGGGGACAGCCGGGTTGCCCCAGCATTTT.

This clonotype was found a few times. The rearrangement uses TRBV15 and TRBJ2-1; D not resolved. Germline CDR1 LNHNV, CDR2 YYDKDF (reference sequence). The germline V and J ends were trimmed by 0 bases and 5 bases, with 5 bases remaining between them. There are 13 residues in the CDR3. CDR3 sequence reads: CATSRDQNNEQFF. The CDR3 DNA follows: TGTGCCACCAGCAGAGATCAGAACAATGAGCAGTTCTTC.

In its sample, this clonotype was seen many times. The chain joins TRBV28 to TRBJ2-7, with D possibly called TRBD1 or TRBD2 (5 bases each). The V and J ends lost 3 bases and 3 bases respectively, with 18 bases between them. This CDR3 is 16 amino acids long. Germline loops: CDR1 MDHEN, CDR2 SYDVKM. CDR3 nucleotide sequence: TGTGCCAGCAGTTTTCCTACACCTCGGGACCTCTACGAGCAGTACTTC. This gives the protein CASSFPTPRDLYEQYF.

This clonotype appeared many times. The chain uses TRBV12-3 or TRBV12-4 and TRBJ1-1; TRBD1 is a possible D gene (5 bases). V was trimmed by 5 bases and J by 5 bases, leaving 12 bases between them. CDR3 length equals 13 residues. DNA of the CDR3: TGTGCCAGCAGTCGTCTTCAGGGTACTGAAGCTTTCTTT. It yields the protein CASSRLQGTEAFF.

This clonotype came up many times. This chain links TRBV6-5 with TRBJ2-1; D not certain. Germline V lookup: CDR1 MNHEY, CDR2 SVGAGI. This CDR3 spans 11 amino acids. Trimming took 5 bases from V and 7 from J, leaving 6 bases between them. For the CDR3, the DNA is TGTGCCAGCAGTCACCTGAATGAGCAGTTCTTC. Its translation is CASSHLNEQFF.

In its sample, this clonotype was seen many times. The chain couples TRBV12-3 or TRBV12-4 to TRBJ1-6; perhaps TRBD1 as D (6 bases). V dropped 2 bases and J dropped 9 bases, with 14 bases sitting between them. This CDR3 spans 15 amino acids. The chain's CDR3 is CASSLMGASSSPLHF. The CDR3 DNA sequence: TGTGCCAGCAGTTTAATGGGGGCTTCGAGTTCACCCCTCCACTTT.

This clonotype was counted a few times. The V gene is TRBV6-1, the J gene TRBJ1-2; TRBD1 matches 8 bases. Per germline, CDR1 MNHNS and CDR2 SASEGT. V lost 6 bases, J lost 0 bases, and 6 bases stayed unmatched. CDR3 length equals 15 residues. The CDR3 here is CASSRDRRTNYGYTF. The CDR3 nucleotides are TGTGCCAGCAGCAGGGACAGGAGAACTAACTATGGCTACACCTTC.

This clonotype was seen at least ten times. The gene calls are TRBV7-3 and TRBJ2-2; D gene ambiguous. CDR1 is SGHTA, CDR2 FQGTGA, per germline. This CDR3 comprises 16 residues. V was shortened by 1 base and J by 0 bases, with 9 bases between the two germline ends. The CDR3 region is CASSLNGRTNTGELFF. The CDR3 DNA reads as TGTGCCAGCAGCTTAAATGGCAGGACGAACACCGGGGAGCTGTTTTTT.

The chain carries TRBV7-9 and TRBJ2-2; D is ambiguous. CDR3 length equals 16 residues. The germline CDR1 and CDR2 sequences are SEHNR and FQNEAQ (reference sequence). The V and J ends lost 4 bases and 1 base respectively, with 13 bases between them. CDR3 DNA: TGTGCCAGCAGCTCCCAAAGTAGCCAGAACACCGGGGAGCTGTTTTTT. It codes for CASSSQSSQNTGELFF.

This clonotype was detected many times. The chain recombines TRBV28 with TRBJ1-1; D call uncertain. CDR3 length equals 13 residues. Trimming shortened V by 6 bases and J by 0 bases, and 8 bases separated the two germline ends. CDR1 MDHEN and CDR2 SYDVKM come from the germline V gene. The CDR3 loop reads CASRLPLNTEAFF. CDR3 in DNA: TGTGCCAGCAGGCTTCCTTTGAACACTGAAGCTTTCTTT.

This chain connects TRBV28 to TRBJ1-2; D perhaps matches TRBD1 (6 bases). V gave up 2 bases and J gave up 4 bases, with 14 bases separating them. The length of the CDR3 is 15 residues. The germline V gene has CDR1 MDHEN and CDR2 SYDVKM. CDR3 residues: CASSLQGISSYGYTF. The CDR3 region has the DNA TGTGCCAGCAGTTTACAGGGGATCAGTTCCTATGGCTACACCTTC.

This clonotype showed up many times. The rearrangement links TRBV2 to TRBJ2-1; D unresolved. Trimming stripped 2 bases from V and 7 bases from J, with 15 bases between. The CDR3 covers 15 residues. The germline gives CDR1 SNHLY, CDR2 FYNNEI. CDR3 in amino acids: CASSELRIPRNEQFF. CDR3 bases: TGTGCCAGCAGTGAATTACGTATTCCTAGGAATGAGCAGTTCTTC.